This T cell receptor beta chain was sequenced during a study of T-cell memory formation after mild COVID-19. V lost 1 base, J lost 1 base, and 13 bases lay in between. The V gene's germline CDR1 is LGHNA and CDR2 YSLEER. The CDR3 runs to 16 residues. This clonotype has a count of ten or more. No antigen is known for it. Study results and limitations: Clones from the second wave (peaking day 37) had unconfirmed SARS-CoV-2 specificity. Most CD4+ clones that shrank were in CM and EM, while CD8+ ones turned up in EMRA.

Amplification by 5'RACE using constant-segment primers produced TCR alpha and TCR beta cDNA libraries that carried sample barcodes and UMIs. TCRdb fed the 5' RACE reads into MiXCR, producing one record per CDR3 protein. Seen here are fewer than 300,000 distinct CDR3 sequences, over 15% observed once, and the top ten hold around 20%. The source material was PBMCs or a T cell subset sorted from them (not recorded which). The clonotype comes from a man between 18 and 35 years old who had mild COVID-19 (a few samples of this study predate the infection). Cell type and time point are not known. This chain connects TRBV4-3 to TRBJ2-5, with D unclear. The CDR3 loop reads CASSQGARPGQETQYF. CDR3 nucleotide sequence: TGCGCCAGCAGCCAAGGGGCCCGTCCCGGCCAAGAGACCCAGTACTTC.